This passage covers 15 T cell receptor beta chains from one sample sequenced in a study of blood T cell repertoires in COVID-19. The table came from immunoSEQ multiplex PCR; TCRdb's copy has only in-frame clones and leaves some out. This sample has some 74,000 clones; roughly four fifths occur once, and the top ten carry 16%. Sample: peripheral blood. The receptors shown here come from a man aged 70 or older with active or convalescent COVID-19.

The chain joins TRBV4-2 to TRBJ1-4; 7 bases line up with TRBD1. This CDR3 has 17 residues. Trimming removed 0 bases from V and 8 bases from J; junction bases left unmatched: 12. Germline assignment: CDR1 LGHNA and CDR2 YNFKEQ. This CDR3 reads CASSQDLSGTVNEKLFF. The CDR3 DNA reads TGTGCCAGCAGCCAAGACCTGTCCGGGACAGTAAACGAAAAACTGTTTTTT.

The chain combines TRBV19 with TRBJ1-2, with D hard to call. Germline assignment: CDR1 LNHDA and CDR2 SQIVND (reference sequence). This CDR3 is 16 amino acids long. V lost 9 bases and J 2 bases, leaving 22 bases between the germline ends. This CDR3 reads CASQTKANRKNYGYTF. Written as DNA, the CDR3 is TGTGCCAGCCAGACCAAGGCGAACAGAAAGAACTATGGCTACACCTTC.

Comment on this clone: The junction shows a germline mismatch at one end, possibly a read error. This chain links TRBV7-7 with TRBJ2-5; 10 nucleotides line up with TRBD1. There are 14 residues in the CDR3. Germline loops: CDR1 SSHAT, CDR2 FNYEAQ (reference sequence). CDR3 amino acids: CASSLGTGEETQYF. The CDR3 DNA follows: TGTGCTAGCAGCTTAGGGACAGGGGAAGAGACCCAGTACTTC.

This chain joins TRBV25-1 and TRBJ2-3; D not resolved. The V end was cut by 6 bases, the J end by 2 bases, with 18 bases between. CDR3 length: 16 residues. The germline V gene has CDR1 MGHDK and CDR2 SYGVNS. The DNA for the CDR3 is TGTGCCAGCAGCCCAGGCCAACCGCTGAACACAGATACGCAGTATTTT. Translated: CASSPGQPLNTDTQYF. The full variable domain, completed using reference TRBV25-1 and TRBJ2-3, is EADIYQTPRYLVIGTGKKITLECSQTMGHDKMYWYQQDPGMELHLIHYSYGVNSTEKGDLSSESTVSRIRTEHFPLTLESARPSHTSQYLCASSPGQPLNTDTQYFGPGTRLTVL.

V gene TRBV4-1 combines with J gene TRBJ1-4; D perhaps matches TRBD1 (6 bases). Trimming took off 6 bases at V and 2 bases at J, with 10 bases between the two ends. Germline CDR1 reads MGHRA; CDR2 reads YSYEKL. The CDR3 runs to 14 residues. The CDR3 reads CASRGQTTNEKLFF. The CDR3 DNA follows: TGCGCCAGCAGAGGACAGACCACTAATGAAAAACTGTTTTTT.

With respect to this clone: The germline gene is not matched at one end of the junction; a read error may be the cause. The CDR3 region is CASSFRTGDSETQYF. Written as DNA, the CDR3 is TGTGCTAGCAGCTTTAGAACAGGTGATTCTGAGACCCAGTACTTC. V is TRBV7-7 and J is TRBJ2-5; D is possibly TRBD1 (5 bases). Germline lookup yields CDR1 SSHAT and CDR2 FNYEAQ (reference sequence). The CDR3 is 15 residues long.

The chain uses TRBV18 and TRBJ1-1, with 8 bases fitting TRBD1. The V and J ends lost 3 bases and 1 base, in that order; junction bases with no gene match: 7. This CDR3 has 16 residues. Germline V gives CDR1 KGHSH, CDR2 LQKENI. The CDR3 DNA is TGTGCCAGCTCACCGGTGACAGGGGCCTCGAACACTGAAGCTTTCTTT. The encoded protein is CASSPVTGASNTEAFF. The variable domain in full, completed from reference TRBV18 and TRBJ1-1, reads NAGVMQNPRHLVRRRGQEARLRCSPMKGHSHVYWYRQLPEEGLKFMVYLQKENIIDESGMPKERFSAEFPKEGPSILRIQQVVRGDSAAYFCASSPVTGASNTEAFFGQGTRLTVV.

The chain couples TRBV6-1 to TRBJ1-6, with D uncertain. The V gene's germline CDR1 is MNHNS and CDR2 SASEGT. This CDR3 comprises 14 residues. The V and J ends lost 0 bases and 9 bases respectively, with 9 bases between them. The CDR3 region has the DNA TGTGCCAGCAGTGAAGCTAGGAGGCGTTCACCCCTCCACTTT. The encoded protein is CASSEARRRSPLHF.

The V and J genes are TRBV28 and TRBJ1-3; D gene unclear. Germline CDR1 reads MDHEN; CDR2 reads SYDVKM. The V gene lost 6 bases and the J gene lost 4 bases, with 7 bases spanning the gap. The CDR3 is 12 residues long. CDR3 sequence reads: CASSQNGNTIYF. The DNA for the CDR3 is TGTGCCAGCAGCCAGAACGGAAACACCATATATTTT.

In its sample, this clone was seen a few times. This chain links TRBV10-3 with TRBJ1-1; 8 nucleotides agree with TRBD1. The CDR3 contains 14 residues. The ends lost 6 bases at V and 1 base at J; junction bases unmatched: 4. CDR1 is ENHRY and CDR2 is SYGVKD in the germline V gene. In DNA form, the CDR3 reads TGTGCCATCAGCTACAGGGGGGAGAACACTGAAGCTTTCTTT. Residues: CAISYRGENTEAFF.

The rearrangement joins TRBV6-1 to TRBJ1-6; no reliable D call. Germline V lookup: CDR1 MNHNS, CDR2 SASEGT. With 3 bases removed from V and 6 bases from J, the gap between germline ends came to 12 bases. CDR3 length equals 15 residues. The CDR3 protein is CASSEQGRGNSPLHF. The CDR3 nucleotides read TGTGCCAGCAGTGAGCAAGGTCGGGGTAATTCACCCCTCCACTTT.

The chain is built from TRBV25-1 and TRBJ1-1, with TRBD1 as a possible D gene (6 bases). In germline, CDR1 is MGHDK, CDR2 SYGVNS. This CDR3 contains 14 residues. With 3 bases removed from V and 1 base from J, the gap between germline ends came to 9 bases. The CDR3 DNA sequence: TGTGCCAGCAGTGAGTCACAGGGGAACACTGAAGCTTTCTTT. This codes for CASSESQGNTEAFF.

This clone was detected once. This sequence joins TRBV5-6 and TRBJ1-1; no firm D call. Germline V gene data show CDR1 as SGHDT and CDR2 as YYEEEE. The CDR3 is 15 residues long. The V end was cut by 2 bases, the J end by 5 bases, with 16 bases between. CDR3 DNA sequence: TGTGCCAGCAGCTTCGACCCTAGGAGGGATACTGAAGCTTTCTTT. It yields the protein CASSFDPRRDTEAFF.

V is TRBV6-6 and J is TRBJ1-1; TRBD1 agrees at 12 bases. The V gene end was trimmed by 8 bases and the J gene end by 7 bases; junction bases not matched to a gene: 2. Germline V lookup: CDR1 MNHNY, CDR2 SVGAGI (reference sequence). There are 12 residues in the CDR3. The CDR3 here is CASGTGGGEAFF. The CDR3 DNA sequence: TGTGCCAGCGGGACAGGGGGCGGTGAAGCTTTCTTT.

V usage is TRBV4-1 and J usage is TRBJ2-5; 11 bases map to TRBD2. V gave up 4 bases and J gave up 2 bases; unmatched junction bases: 6. This CDR3 is 16 amino acids long. Germline CDR1 MGHRA, CDR2 YSYEKL. The CDR3 protein is CASSPGIAGGQETQYF. The CDR3 nucleotides are TGCGCCAGCAGCCCAGGGATAGCGGGGGGGCAAGAGACCCAGTACTTC.